These 13 T cell receptor beta chains originate from one sample sequenced in a study of blood T cells in healthy people across ages. A second about 6 to 11 cycle PCR used barcoded and J-beta primers. TCRdb reprocessed the 5' RACE reads via MiXCR and lists one record per CDR3 protein. The sample shows roughly 1,500,000 distinct CDR3 sequences, roughly 32% of them seen only once. The sequenced material came from blood. Source of these receptors: a woman aged 25-40 years in good health.

As to this clonotype: Germline is not matched at one junction end, which may reflect a read error. This sequence joins TRBV6-1 and TRBJ2-7; TRBD2 might be the D (7 bases). This CDR3 is built from 13 residues. Germline-derived CDR1 and CDR2 are MNHNS and SASEGT. This CDR3 reads CASRGATSYAQYF. CDR3 coding DNA: TGTGCCAGCCGGGGGGCAACCTCCTACGCGCAGTACTTC.

The chain uses TRBV5-1 and TRBJ1-1, with D hard to call. CDR1 and CDR2 from the germline V gene are SGHRS and YFSETQ. The V end was cut by 4 bases, the J end by 3 bases, with 13 bases between. This CDR3 comprises 14 residues. Here the CDR3 reads CASSLLQRDTEAFF. Written as DNA, the CDR3 is TGCGCCAGCAGCCTCCTCCAGAGGGACACTGAAGCTTTCTTT.

This clonotype came up many times. This chain links TRBV4-1 with TRBJ2-3; no definite D call. Germline V CDR1 and CDR2: MGHRA, YSYEKL. CDR3 length equals 14 residues. V was pared by 1 base and J by 3 bases, with 8 bases between. The CDR3 reads CASSQVLLTDTQYF. In DNA form, the CDR3 reads TGCGCCAGCAGCCAAGTCCTCCTTACAGATACGCAGTATTTT.

The chain employs TRBV20-1 and TRBJ2-7, with 7 positions matching TRBD1. The CDR3 is 16 residues long. V was clipped by 0 bases and J by 3 bases; unmatched bases: 11. Per germline, CDR1 DFQATT and CDR2 SNEGSKA (reference sequence). CDR3 sequence: CSARDSGGQRRYEQYF. Written as DNA, the CDR3 is TGCAGTGCTAGAGATTCTGGGGGACAGCGTCGCTACGAGCAGTACTTC.

In its sample, this clonotype was seen a few times. This chain links TRBV5-1 with TRBJ2-1; 10 nucleotides line up with TRBD2. Germline CDR1 and CDR2: SGHRS and YFSETQ. V dropped 2 bases and J dropped 8; count of bases not matched to a gene: 7. The CDR3 runs 15 residues. The CDR3 region has the DNA TGCGCCAGCAGCTTCGGAGCGGGGGGGGAGTATGAGCAGTTCTTC. Protein sequence: CASSFGAGGEYEQFF.

The rearrangement uses TRBV12-3 or TRBV12-4 and TRBJ2-5; 8 bases are shared with TRBD2. This CDR3 has 16 amino acids. Losses at the gene ends were 7 bases for V and 2 bases for J; bases not matched to a gene: 12. CDR3 nucleotides: TGTGCCAGCACCTTAGGCGGGGGGAGACTTCAAGAGACCCAGTACTTC. It encodes CASTLGGGRLQETQYF.

This clonotype has just a few counts. V and J are TRBV20-1 and TRBJ2-3, with D tentatively TRBD1 (5 bases). Germline CDR1 reads DFQATT; CDR2 reads SNEGSKA (reference sequence). The V gene lost 6 bases and the J gene lost 0 bases, with 10 bases spanning the gap. The CDR3 consists of 13 residues. This CDR3 is CSASAGSTDTQYF. The CDR3, as DNA: TGCAGTGCCTCGGCAGGGAGCACAGATACGCAGTATTTT.

The rearrangement joins TRBV9 to TRBJ2-5; no reliable D call. Germline V gives CDR1 SGDLS, CDR2 YYNGEE. The CDR3 sequence is 14 residues long. V was trimmed by 2 bases and J by 2 bases, leaving 10 bases between them. In DNA form, the CDR3 reads TGTGCCAGCAGCGTGAGTGGTACTCAAGAGACCCAGTACTTC. Amino acid sequence: CASSVSGTQETQYF. Together with reference TRBV9 and TRBJ2-5, the CDR3 gives the full variable domain: DSGVTQTPKHLITATGQRVTLRCSPRSGDLSVYWYQQSLDQGLQFLIQYYNGEERAKGNILERFSAQQFPDLHSELNLSSLELGDSALYFCASSVSGTQETQYFGPGTRLLVL.

This clonotype has only a few counts. CDR3 loop: CASSTRGTGEQYF. In DNA form, the CDR3 reads TGTGCCAGCAGCACCAGGGGGACAGGCGAGCAGTACTTC. V gene TRBV6-1 combines with J gene TRBJ2-5, with 8 bases fitting TRBD1. The end of the DNA aligns better with TRBJ2-7, so the J call may be wrong. The germline gives CDR1 MNHNS, CDR2 SASEGT. The CDR3 consists of 13 residues.

The chain links TRBV9 to TRBJ2-3; D possibly matches TRBD1 or TRBD2 (6 bases each). Germline V gene sequence: CDR1 SGDLS, CDR2 YYNGEE. With 4 bases removed from V and 2 bases from J, the gap between germline ends came to 17 bases. The CDR3 loop spans 16 amino acids. DNA of the CDR3: TGTGCCAGCAGCTTTGGGGGGCAAAGGTTCACAGATACGCAGTATTTT. Its protein is CASSFGGQRFTDTQYF.

The chain couples TRBV18 to TRBJ2-1; possibly TRBD1 or TRBD2 for D (6 bases each). CDR3 length: 17 residues. The V and J ends lost 0 bases and 6 bases respectively, with 18 bases between them. The germline gives CDR1 KGHSH, CDR2 LQKENI. The CDR3 protein is CASSPPGAGTLINEQFF. CDR3 in DNA: TGTGCCAGCTCACCACCGGGGGCGGGGACCCTCATCAATGAGCAGTTCTTC.

This chain joins TRBV20-1 and TRBJ2-5; 7 bases agree with TRBD2. Gene TRBJ2-7 matches the end of the DNA better, so the J call may be wrong. The CDR3 is 14 amino acids. From germline, CDR1 is DFQATT and CDR2 SNEGSKA (reference sequence). CDR3 nucleotide sequence: TGCAGTGCCAAACCCAGCGGGACCGGGGGCGAGCAGTACTTC. This gives the protein CSAKPSGTGGEQYF.

This clonotype was recorded a few times. The rearrangement uses TRBV29-1 and TRBJ1-1, with a weak D call TRBD1 (6 bases). The germline V and J ends were trimmed by 1 base and 6 bases, with 12 bases remaining between them. Germline values: CDR1 SQVTM, CDR2 ANQGSEA. This CDR3 comprises 13 residues. CDR3 DNA sequence: TGCAGCGTTGAAGTCCCAGGGGAGGCTGAAGCTTTCTTT. This gives the protein CSVEVPGEAEAFF.